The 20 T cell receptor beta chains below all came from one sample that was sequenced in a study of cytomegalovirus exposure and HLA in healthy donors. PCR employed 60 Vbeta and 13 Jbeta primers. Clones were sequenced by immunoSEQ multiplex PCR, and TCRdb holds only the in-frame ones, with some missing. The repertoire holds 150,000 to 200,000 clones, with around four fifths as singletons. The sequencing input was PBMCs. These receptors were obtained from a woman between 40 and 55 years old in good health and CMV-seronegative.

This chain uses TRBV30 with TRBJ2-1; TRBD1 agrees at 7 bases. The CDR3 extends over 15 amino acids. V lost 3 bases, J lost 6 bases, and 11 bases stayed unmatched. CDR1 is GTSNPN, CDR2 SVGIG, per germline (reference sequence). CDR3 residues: CAWSQNTGASNEQFF. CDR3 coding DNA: TGTGCCTGGAGCCAAAACACAGGGGCAAGCAATGAGCAGTTCTTC. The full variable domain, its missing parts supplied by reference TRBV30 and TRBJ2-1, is SQTIHQWPATLVQPVGSPLSLECTVEGTSNPNLYWYRQAAGRGLQLLFYSVGIGQISSEVPQNLSASRPQDRQFILSSKKLLLSDSGFYLCAWSQNTGASNEQFFGPGTRLTVL.

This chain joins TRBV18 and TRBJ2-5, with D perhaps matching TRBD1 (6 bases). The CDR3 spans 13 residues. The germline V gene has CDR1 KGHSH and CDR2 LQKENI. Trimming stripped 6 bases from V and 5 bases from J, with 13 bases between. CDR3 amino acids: CASSYRVGETQYF. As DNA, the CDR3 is TGTGCCAGCTCCTACAGGGTTGGGGAGACCCAGTACTTC.

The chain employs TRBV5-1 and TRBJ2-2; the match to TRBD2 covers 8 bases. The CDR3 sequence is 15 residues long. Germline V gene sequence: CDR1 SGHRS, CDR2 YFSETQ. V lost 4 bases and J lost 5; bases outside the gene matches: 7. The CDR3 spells CASSPGGPGTGELFF. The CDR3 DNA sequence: TGCGCCAGCAGCCCGGGAGGGCCAGGGACCGGGGAGCTGTTTTTT.

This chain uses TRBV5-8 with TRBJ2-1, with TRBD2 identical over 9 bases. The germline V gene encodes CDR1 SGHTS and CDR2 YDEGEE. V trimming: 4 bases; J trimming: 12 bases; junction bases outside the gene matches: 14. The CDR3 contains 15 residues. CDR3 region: CASSPEAGGPVRQFF. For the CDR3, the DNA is TGTGCCAGCAGCCCGGAGGCGGGAGGGCCGGTACGGCAGTTCTTC.

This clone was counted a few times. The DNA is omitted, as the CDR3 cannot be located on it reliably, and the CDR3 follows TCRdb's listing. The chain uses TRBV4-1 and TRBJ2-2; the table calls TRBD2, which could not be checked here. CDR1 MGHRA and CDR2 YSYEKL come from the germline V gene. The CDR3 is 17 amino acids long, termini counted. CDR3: CASSRGGGLNTGELFFF.

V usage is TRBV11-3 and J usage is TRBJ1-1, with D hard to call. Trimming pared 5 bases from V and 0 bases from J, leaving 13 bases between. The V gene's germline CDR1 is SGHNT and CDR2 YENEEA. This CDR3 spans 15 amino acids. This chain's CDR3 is CASSTDRGMNTEAFF. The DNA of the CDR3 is TGTGCCAGCAGCACCGACCGGGGAATGAACACTGAAGCTTTCTTT.

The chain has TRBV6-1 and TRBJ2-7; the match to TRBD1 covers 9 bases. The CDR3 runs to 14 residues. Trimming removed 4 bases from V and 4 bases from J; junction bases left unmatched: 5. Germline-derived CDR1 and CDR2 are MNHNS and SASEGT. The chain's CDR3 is CASSVNRGPYEQYV. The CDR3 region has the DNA TGTGCCAGCAGTGTGAACAGGGGGCCGTACGAGCAGTACGTC.

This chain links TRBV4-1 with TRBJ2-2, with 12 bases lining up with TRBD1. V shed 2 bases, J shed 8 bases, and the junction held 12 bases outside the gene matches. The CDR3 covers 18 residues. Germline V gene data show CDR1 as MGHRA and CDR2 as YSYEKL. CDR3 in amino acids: CASSQSIGTGGRVGELFF. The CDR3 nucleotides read TGCGCCAGCAGCCAATCAATCGGGACAGGGGGCCGGGTAGGGGAGCTGTTTTTT.

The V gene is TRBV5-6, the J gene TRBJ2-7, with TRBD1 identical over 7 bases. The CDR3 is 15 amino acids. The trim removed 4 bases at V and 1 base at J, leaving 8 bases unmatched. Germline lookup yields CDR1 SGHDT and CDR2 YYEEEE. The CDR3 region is CASSHPGGRSYEQYF. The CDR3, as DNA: TGTGCCAGCAGCCATCCAGGGGGAAGATCCTACGAGCAGTACTTC.

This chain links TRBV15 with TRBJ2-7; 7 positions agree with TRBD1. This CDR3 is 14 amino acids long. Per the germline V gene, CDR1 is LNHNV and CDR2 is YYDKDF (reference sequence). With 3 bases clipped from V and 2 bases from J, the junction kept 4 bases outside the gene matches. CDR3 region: CATSSNRGTYEQYV. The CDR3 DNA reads TGTGCCACCAGCAGCAACAGGGGAACCTACGAGCAGTACGTC.

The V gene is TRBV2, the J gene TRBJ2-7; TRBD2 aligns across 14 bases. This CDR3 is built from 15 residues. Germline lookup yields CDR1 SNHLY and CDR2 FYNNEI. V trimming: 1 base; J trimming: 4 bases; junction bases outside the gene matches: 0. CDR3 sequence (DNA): TGTGCCAGCAGTGAAGGACTAGCGGGAGGGTACGAGCAGTACGTC. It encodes CASSEGLAGGYEQYV.

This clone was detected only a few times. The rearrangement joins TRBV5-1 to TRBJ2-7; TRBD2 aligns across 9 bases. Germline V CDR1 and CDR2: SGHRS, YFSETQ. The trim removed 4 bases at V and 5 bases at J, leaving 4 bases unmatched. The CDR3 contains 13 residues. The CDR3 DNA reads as TGCGCCAGCAGCGCGGGAGGGCCCAACGAGCAGTACTTC. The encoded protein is CASSAGGPNEQYF.

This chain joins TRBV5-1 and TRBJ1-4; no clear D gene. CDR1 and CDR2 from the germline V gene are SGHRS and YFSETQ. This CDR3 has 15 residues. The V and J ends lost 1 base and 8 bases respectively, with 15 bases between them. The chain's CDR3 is CASSLSTTGGEKLFF. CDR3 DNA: TGCGCCAGCAGCTTGAGCACGACGGGAGGCGAAAAACTGTTTTTT.

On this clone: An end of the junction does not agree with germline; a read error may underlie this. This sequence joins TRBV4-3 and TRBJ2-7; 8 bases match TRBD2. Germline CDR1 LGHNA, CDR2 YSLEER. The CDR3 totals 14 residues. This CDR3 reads CTSSPGTRWGEQYF. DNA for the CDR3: TGCACCAGCAGCCCCGGGACTAGATGGGGCGAGCAGTACTTC.

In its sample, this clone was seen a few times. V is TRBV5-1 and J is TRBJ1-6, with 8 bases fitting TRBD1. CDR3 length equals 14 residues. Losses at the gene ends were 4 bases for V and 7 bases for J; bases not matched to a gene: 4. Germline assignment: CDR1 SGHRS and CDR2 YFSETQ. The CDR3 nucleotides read TGCGCCAGCAGCCTGGGACAGGCCAATTCACCCCTCCACTTT. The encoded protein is CASSLGQANSPLHF. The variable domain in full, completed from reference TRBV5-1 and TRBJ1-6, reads KAGVTQTPRYLIKTRGQQVTLSCSPISGHRSVSWYQQTPGQGLQFLFEYFSETQRNKGNFPGRFSGRQFSNSRSEMNVSTLELGDSALYLCASSLGQANSPLHFGNGTRLTVT.

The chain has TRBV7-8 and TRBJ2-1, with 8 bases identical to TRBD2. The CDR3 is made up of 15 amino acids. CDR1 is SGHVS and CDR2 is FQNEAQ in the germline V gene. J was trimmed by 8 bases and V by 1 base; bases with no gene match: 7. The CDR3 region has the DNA TGTGCCAGCAGCTTAGACCTAAGCGGGGGCGATGAGCAGTTCTTC. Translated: CASSLDLSGGDEQFF. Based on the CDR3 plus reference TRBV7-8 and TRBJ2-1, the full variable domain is GAGVSQSPRYKVAKRGQDVALRCDPISGHVSLFWYQQALGQGPEFLTYFQNEAQLDKSGLPSDRFFAERPEGSVSTLKIQRTQQEDSAVYLCASSLDLSGGDEQFFGPGTRLTVL.

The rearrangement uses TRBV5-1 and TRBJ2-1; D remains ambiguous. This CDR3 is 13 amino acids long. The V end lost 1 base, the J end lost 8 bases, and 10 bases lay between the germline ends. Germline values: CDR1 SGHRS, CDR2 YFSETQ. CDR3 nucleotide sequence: TGCGCCAGCAGCTTGTCAGTTACCCATGAGCAGTTCTTC. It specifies CASSLSVTHEQFF.

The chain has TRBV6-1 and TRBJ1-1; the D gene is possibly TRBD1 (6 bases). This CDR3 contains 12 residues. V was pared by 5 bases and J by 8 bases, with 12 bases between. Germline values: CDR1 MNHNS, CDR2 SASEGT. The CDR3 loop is CASSTQGNEAFF. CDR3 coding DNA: TGTGCCAGCAGTACACAGGGAAACGAAGCTTTCTTT.

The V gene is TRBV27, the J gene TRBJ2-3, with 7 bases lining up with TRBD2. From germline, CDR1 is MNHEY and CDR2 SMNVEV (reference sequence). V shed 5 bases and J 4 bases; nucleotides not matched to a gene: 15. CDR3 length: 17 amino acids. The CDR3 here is CASSPLGREWRSDTQYF. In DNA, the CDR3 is TGTGCCAGCAGTCCTCTGGGGCGGGAGTGGAGGTCAGATACGCAGTATTTT.

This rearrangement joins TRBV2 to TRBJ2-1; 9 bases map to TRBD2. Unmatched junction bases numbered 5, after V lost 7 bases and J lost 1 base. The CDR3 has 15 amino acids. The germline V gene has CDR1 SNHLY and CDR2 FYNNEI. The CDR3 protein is CASTPLAGSYNEQFF. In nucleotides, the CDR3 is TGTGCCAGCACCCCGCTAGCGGGGTCCTACAATGAGCAGTTCTTC.